The clone carrying this TCR beta chain was seen more than once but under ten times. Its antigen is not known. This specimen belongs to a study of cytomegalovirus exposure and HLA in healthy donors. Study results and caveats: A later analysis showed that HLA-associated TCR beta chains had undergone more clonal expansion than equally common others. Highly shared sequence variants in one cluster were likely a sequencing artifact. In a later analysis, at a false discovery rate of 0.05, approximately 16,000 TCR beta sequences were associated with HLA alleles.

CDR1 is SGHNT, CDR2 YYREEE, per germline (reference sequence). This CDR3 comprises 14 residues. Trimming cost V 0 bases and J 7 bases, with 13 bases left between them. In the PCR, 60 Vbeta and 13 Jbeta primers were used. Original handling: A later analysis tallied approximately 78 million unique TCR beta chains, around 10 million of them shared. The method was immunoSEQ multiplex PCR; TCRdb's version includes in-frame clones alone and lacks a portion of them. The DNA gave D and trimming, while V, J and clone size come from that table. The table records roughly 150,000 clones, about 64% of them present only once.

This sequence originates from a woman in her 30s in good health and CMV-seropositive. The V and J genes are TRBV5-4 and TRBJ1-2, with D unclear. The sample comprised PBMCs. The CDR3 is CASSLEYSLRGYTF. DNA of the CDR3: TGTGCCAGCAGCTTGGAGTACAGTTTGCGTGGCTACACCTTC.